Here is one T cell receptor beta chain with its context. TCRdb processed the 5' RACE reads anew with MiXCR; each CDR3 protein has one entry. The sample holds some 250,000 distinct CDR3 sequences, more than 9.5% seen once. Per germline, CDR1 LNHDA and CDR2 SQIVND (reference sequence). The V end was cut by 10 bases, the J end by 1 base, with 17 bases between. The CDR3 is 14 residues long. This entry belongs to a study of identical twins. These data also featured in a second study, about yellow fever vaccine responses in identical twins.

The sample taken for sequencing was memory (CD45RO+) T cells sorted from blood. The chain employs TRBV19 and TRBJ2-7, with a weak D call TRBD2 (5 bases). The receptor's source is a woman aged 18-29 years in good health. The CDR3 sequence: CATQTTPGSYEQYF. CDR3 sequence (DNA): TGTGCCACCCAGACAACACCGGGGTCCTACGAGCAGTACTTC.